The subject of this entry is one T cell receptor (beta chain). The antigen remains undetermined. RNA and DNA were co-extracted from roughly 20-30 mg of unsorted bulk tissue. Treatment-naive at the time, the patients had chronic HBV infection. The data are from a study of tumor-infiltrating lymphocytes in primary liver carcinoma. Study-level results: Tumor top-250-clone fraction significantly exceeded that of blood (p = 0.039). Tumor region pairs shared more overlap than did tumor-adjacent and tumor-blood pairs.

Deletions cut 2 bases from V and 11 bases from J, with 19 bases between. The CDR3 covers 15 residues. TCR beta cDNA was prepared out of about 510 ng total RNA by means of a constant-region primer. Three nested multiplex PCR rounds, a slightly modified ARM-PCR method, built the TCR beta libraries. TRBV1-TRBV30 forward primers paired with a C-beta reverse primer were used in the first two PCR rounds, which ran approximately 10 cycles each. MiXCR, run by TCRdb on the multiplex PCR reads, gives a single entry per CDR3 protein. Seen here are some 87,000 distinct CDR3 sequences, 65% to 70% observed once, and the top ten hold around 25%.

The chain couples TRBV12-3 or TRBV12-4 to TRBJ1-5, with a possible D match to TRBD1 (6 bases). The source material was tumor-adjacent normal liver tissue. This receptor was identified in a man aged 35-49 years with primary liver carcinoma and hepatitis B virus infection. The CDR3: CASSLSGQHGRAQHF. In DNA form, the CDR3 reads TGTGCCAGCAGTTTAAGTGGACAGCATGGTAGGGCCCAGCATTTT.